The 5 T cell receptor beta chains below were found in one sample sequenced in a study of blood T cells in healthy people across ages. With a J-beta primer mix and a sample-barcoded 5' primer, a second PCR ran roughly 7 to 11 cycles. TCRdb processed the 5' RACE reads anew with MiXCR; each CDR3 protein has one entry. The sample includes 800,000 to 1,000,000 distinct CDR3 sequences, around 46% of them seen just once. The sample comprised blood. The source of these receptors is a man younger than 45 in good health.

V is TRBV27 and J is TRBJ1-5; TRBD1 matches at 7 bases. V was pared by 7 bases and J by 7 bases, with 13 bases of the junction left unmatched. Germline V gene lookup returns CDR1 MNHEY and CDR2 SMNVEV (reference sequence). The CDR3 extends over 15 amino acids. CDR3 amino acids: CASTPAPGTAQPQHF. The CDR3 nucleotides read TGTGCCAGCACCCCAGCGCCCGGGACAGCCCAGCCCCAGCATTTT.

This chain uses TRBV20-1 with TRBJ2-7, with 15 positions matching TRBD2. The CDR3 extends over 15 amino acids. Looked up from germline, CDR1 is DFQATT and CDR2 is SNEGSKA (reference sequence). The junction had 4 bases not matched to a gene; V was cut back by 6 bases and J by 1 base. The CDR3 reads CSAPGTSGGSYEQYF. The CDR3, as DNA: TGCAGTGCACCGGGGACTAGCGGGGGGTCCTACGAGCAGTACTTC.

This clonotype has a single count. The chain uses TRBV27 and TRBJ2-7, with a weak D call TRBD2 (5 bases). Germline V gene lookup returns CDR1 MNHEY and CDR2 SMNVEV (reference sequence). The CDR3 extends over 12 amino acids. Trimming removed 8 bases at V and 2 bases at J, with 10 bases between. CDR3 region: CASAPRAYEQYF. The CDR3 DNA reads TGTGCCAGCGCGCCGCGGGCCTACGAGCAGTACTTC.

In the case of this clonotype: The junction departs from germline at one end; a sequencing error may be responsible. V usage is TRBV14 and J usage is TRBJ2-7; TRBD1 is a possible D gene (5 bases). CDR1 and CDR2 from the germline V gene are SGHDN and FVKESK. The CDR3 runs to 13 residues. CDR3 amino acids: CVSSPGPNSEQYF. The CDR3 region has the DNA TGTGTCAGCAGCCCAGGGCCTAATAGCGAGCAGTACTTC.

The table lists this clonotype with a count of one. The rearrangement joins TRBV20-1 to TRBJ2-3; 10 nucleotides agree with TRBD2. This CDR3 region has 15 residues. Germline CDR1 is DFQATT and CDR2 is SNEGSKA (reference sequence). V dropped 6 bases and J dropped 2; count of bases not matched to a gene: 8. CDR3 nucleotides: TGCAGTGCCCCACCTAGCGGGGGAACCACAGATACGCAGTATTTT. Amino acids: CSAPPSGGTTDTQYF.